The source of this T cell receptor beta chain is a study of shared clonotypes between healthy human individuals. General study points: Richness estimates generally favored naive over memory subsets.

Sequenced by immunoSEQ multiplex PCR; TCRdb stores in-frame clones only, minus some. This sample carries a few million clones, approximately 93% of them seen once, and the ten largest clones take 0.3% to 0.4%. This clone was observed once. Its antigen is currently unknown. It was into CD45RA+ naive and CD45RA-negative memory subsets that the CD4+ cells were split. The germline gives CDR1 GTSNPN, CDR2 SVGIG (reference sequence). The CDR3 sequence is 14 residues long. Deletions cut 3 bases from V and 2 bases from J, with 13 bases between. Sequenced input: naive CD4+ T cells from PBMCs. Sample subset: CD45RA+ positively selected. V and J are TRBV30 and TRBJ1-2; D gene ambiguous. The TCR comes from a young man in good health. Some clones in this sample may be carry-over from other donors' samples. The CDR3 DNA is TGTGCCTGGAGCCTAACACCCGTGAACTATGGCTACACCTTC. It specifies CAWSLTPVNYGYTF. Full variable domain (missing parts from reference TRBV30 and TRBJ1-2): SQTIHQWPATLVQPVGSPLSLECTVEGTSNPNLYWYRQAAGRGLQLLFYSVGIGQISSEVPQNLSASRPQDRQFILSSKKLLLSDSGFYLCAWSLTPVNYGYTFGSGTRLTVV.